Sequencing of this TCR beta chain was carried out in a study of blood T cell repertoires in COVID-19. Assay: immunoSEQ multiplex PCR; the TCRdb copy retains only in-frame clones and omits some. The sample includes 450,000 to 500,000 clones, about 90% of them seen just once. Trimming stripped 10 bases from V and 6 bases from J, with 19 bases between. Germline assignment: CDR1 MNHEY and CDR2 SVGAGI. CDR3 length: 13 residues. The chain has TRBV6-5 and TRBJ2-7; no firm D call. The receptor was isolated from a woman aged 18-35 years who had recovered from COVID-19. The specimen was PBMCs or T cells enriched from blood (not recorded which). CDR3 coding DNA: TGTGCCACCTCGCCAGAGGCGTTTTTCGAGCAGTACTTC. Its protein product is CATSPEAFFEQYF.